A single sample is the source of the 32 T cell receptor beta chains below, sequenced in a study of blood T cell repertoires in COVID-19. The assay was immunoSEQ multiplex PCR, and TCRdb's table has in-frame clones only and misses some. Among roughly 25,000 clones listed, around 86% were seen once. Sequenced: peripheral blood. These receptors were obtained from a woman of 80 years or more with acute or convalescent COVID-19.

The chain has TRBV11-3 and TRBJ2-7; D not certain. This CDR3 region has 13 residues. The V and J ends lost 4 bases and 3 bases respectively, with 10 bases between them. The germline V gene encodes CDR1 SGHNT and CDR2 YENEEA. CDR3 nucleotide sequence: TGTGCCAGCAGCTCCCAAGCGTTCTACGAGCAGTACTTC. It is translated as CASSSQAFYEQYF.

V and J are TRBV5-6 and TRBJ2-7; 7 nucleotides align to TRBD1. The CDR3 covers 15 residues. Germline assignment: CDR1 SGHDT and CDR2 YYEEEE. The V gene end was trimmed by 4 bases and the J gene end by 1 base; junction bases not matched to a gene: 8. DNA of the CDR3: TGTGCCAGCAGCACCCCGACAGGGATGTCCTACGAGCAGTACTTC. Translated, it gives CASSTPTGMSYEQYF.

V usage is TRBV5-4 and J usage is TRBJ1-2, with 11 positions matching TRBD1. V lost 3 bases to trimming and J lost 4 bases; unmatched junction nucleotides: 5. Per germline, CDR1 SGHNT and CDR2 YYREEE (reference sequence). The CDR3 runs 15 residues. CDR3 in DNA: TGTGCCAGCAGCTCTGTTGGACAGGGGGCCTATGGCTACACCTTC. Encoded protein: CASSSVGQGAYGYTF.

This clone showed up just a few times. The genes are TRBV27 and TRBJ2-7, with 7 bases matching TRBD2. The V gene's germline CDR1 is MNHEY and CDR2 SMNVEV (reference sequence). There are 16 residues in the CDR3. Trimming removed 2 bases from V and 0 bases from J; junction bases left unmatched: 7. The CDR3 nucleotides are TGTGCCAGCAGTTTAACAGCGGGACTCCCCTCCTACGAGCAGTACTTC. Translation gives CASSLTAGLPSYEQYF.

A few counts support this clone. The V gene is TRBV9, the J gene TRBJ1-2; no firm D call. The V end was cut by 3 bases, the J end by 4 bases, with 13 bases between. Germline V lookup: CDR1 SGDLS, CDR2 YYNGEE. This CDR3 is built from 14 residues. CDR3 loop: CASSAPGVSYGYTF. CDR3 nucleotide sequence: TGTGCCAGCAGCGCCCCCGGAGTTAGCTATGGCTACACCTTC.

The gene calls are TRBV5-1 and TRBJ2-7; 7 bases map to TRBD1. Germline values: CDR1 SGHRS, CDR2 YFSETQ. The CDR3 runs 15 residues. V was pared by 3 bases and J by 2 bases, with 8 bases of the junction left unmatched. CDR3 protein: CASSSYGQAPYEQYF. CDR3 DNA sequence: TGCGCCAGCAGCTCTTATGGACAGGCCCCCTACGAGCAGTACTTC.

The gene calls are TRBV21-1 and TRBJ2-5; TRBD1 was called by the table and not checked on the DNA. TRBV21-1 is noted as a pseudogene. The CDR3 consists of 15 residues. As DNA, the CDR3 is TGTGCCAGCAGCAAGCTACTCAGTGCAGGGGAGACCCAGTACTTC. Translating gives CASSKLLSAGETQYF.

At least ten counts were recorded for this clone. The chain has TRBV5-1 and TRBJ2-3; TRBD1 might be the D (6 bases). Trimming shortened V by 3 bases and J by 6 bases, and 14 bases separated the two germline ends. Germline values: CDR1 SGHRS, CDR2 YFSETQ. The CDR3 runs to 14 residues. CDR3 coding DNA: TGCGCCAGCAGCTACGGACAGCTCACGGATACGCAGTATTTT. This gives the protein CASSYGQLTDTQYF.

V gene TRBV7-9 combines with J gene TRBJ2-7, with TRBD2 matching over 7 bases. The CDR3 is made up of 14 amino acids. The J segment lost 3 bases and the V segment lost 8 bases, leaving 10 bases of the junction unmatched. CDR1 SEHNR and CDR2 FQNEAQ come from the germline V gene (reference sequence). CDR3 sequence (DNA): TGTGCCAGCGTGCACGGGGGGACTGACTACGAGCAGTACTTC. Encoded protein: CASVHGGTDYEQYF.

The chain recombines TRBV3-1 (or the pseudogene TRBV3-2) with TRBJ1-2; 10 bases align to TRBD1. The germline V gene has CDR1 LGHDT and CDR2 YNNKEL (reference sequence). Losses at the gene ends were 1 base for V and 4 bases for J; bases not matched to a gene: 6. This CDR3 has 16 residues. The CDR3 bases are TGTGCCAGCAGCCAAGGGGCCGGGACAGGGGTCTATGGCTACACCTTC. The encoded protein is CASSQGAGTGVYGYTF.

The chain recombines TRBV27 with TRBJ1-2; 7 nucleotides agree with TRBD1. The ends lost 6 bases at V and 7 bases at J; junction bases unmatched: 8. Germline assignment: CDR1 MNHEY and CDR2 SMNVEV (reference sequence). The CDR3 sequence is 13 residues long. This CDR3 reads CASRPGGVSGYTF. CDR3 sequence (DNA): TGTGCCAGCAGGCCAGGGGGAGTCTCTGGCTACACCTTC.

The V gene is TRBV7-8, the J gene TRBJ2-7, with 10 bases that match TRBD1. V shed 5 bases and J 2 bases; nucleotides not matched to a gene: 9. Germline V gives CDR1 SGHVS, CDR2 FQNEAQ. This CDR3 spans 16 amino acids. In DNA, the CDR3 is TGTGCCAGCAGCACCCAGGACAGGGGGGTAACCTACGAGCAGTACTTC. It translates to CASSTQDRGVTYEQYF.

The rearrangement joins TRBV12-5 to TRBJ1-1; D unresolved. Germline CDR1 LGHNT, CDR2 FRNRAP. V gave up 2 bases and J gave up 1 base, with 5 bases separating them. The CDR3 has 13 amino acids. CDR3 region: CASGLNGNTEAFF. The CDR3 DNA reads as TGTGCTAGTGGTTTGAACGGGAACACTGAAGCTTTCTTT.

CDR3 loop: CASSEWTSGQQETQYF. In DNA, the CDR3 is TGTGCCAGCTCAGAATGGACTAGCGGGCAACAAGAGACCCAGTACTTC. The chain employs TRBV18 and TRBJ2-5; TRBD2 agrees at 11 bases. This CDR3 is built from 16 residues. Germline assignment: CDR1 KGHSH and CDR2 LQKENI. V trimming: 5 bases; J trimming: 2 bases; junction bases outside the gene matches: 7.

The rearrangement joins TRBV7-9 to TRBJ2-3; maybe TRBD2 (6 bases). Trimming removed 7 bases at V and 2 bases at J, with 16 bases between. The CDR3 length is 15 residues. Germline loops: CDR1 SEHNR, CDR2 FQNEAQ (reference sequence). The chain's CDR3 is CASTEAGGTTDTQYF. CDR3 DNA sequence: TGTGCCAGCACCGAGGCTGGCGGGACCACAGATACGCAGTATTTT.

The CDR3: CASSLKTASGNSDTQYF. The CDR3 DNA reads as TGCGCCAGCAGCTTAAAAACCGCTAGCGGGAATTCAGATACGCAGTATTTT. This chain uses TRBV5-1 with TRBJ2-3; the match to TRBD2 covers 9 bases. The CDR3 is 17 amino acids. Germline CDR1 SGHRS, CDR2 YFSETQ. The J segment lost 4 bases and the V segment lost 2 bases, leaving 11 bases of the junction unmatched.

The rearrangement links TRBV2 to TRBJ1-1; TRBD1 matches 7 bases. This CDR3 comprises 16 residues. The V gene's germline CDR1 is SNHLY and CDR2 FYNNEI. The V segment lost 3 bases and the J segment 3 bases; nucleotides outside the gene matches: 10. The CDR3 DNA sequence: TGTGCCAGCAGTGATACGGCAGGGGGTCCGCACACTGAAGCTTTCTTT. Protein product: CASSDTAGGPHTEAFF. The complete variable domain, with remaining parts taken from reference TRBV2 and TRBJ1-1, reads EPEVTQTPSHQVTQMGQEVILRCVPISNHLYFYWYRQILGQKVEFLVSFYNNEISEKSEIFDDQFSVERPDGSNFTLKIRSTKLEDSAMYFCASSDTAGGPHTEAFFGQGTRLTVV.

The rearrangement uses TRBV30 and TRBJ2-7; 8 bases map to TRBD2. Germline V CDR1 and CDR2: GTSNPN, SVGIG (reference sequence). The CDR3 has 14 residues. Trimming took 3 bases from V and 6 from J; bases not matched to a gene: 10. CDR3 DNA: TGTGCCTGGAGCCCCTCGGGGGGGCGCCTCGAGCAGTACTTC. This gives the protein CAWSPSGGRLEQYF.

V gene TRBV5-1 combines with J gene TRBJ2-5, with TRBD2 identical over 7 bases. V gave up 6 bases and J gave up 5 bases; unmatched junction bases: 10. Germline CDR1 SGHRS, CDR2 YFSETQ. The CDR3 loop spans 14 amino acids. DNA for the CDR3: TGCGCCAGCAAGACTTCAGCGGGGCTGGAGACCCAGTACTTC. Translating gives CASKTSAGLETQYF. Variable domain in full (rest from reference TRBV5-1 and TRBJ2-5): KAGVTQTPRYLIKTRGQQVTLSCSPISGHRSVSWYQQTPGQGLQFLFEYFSETQRNKGNFPGRFSGRQFSNSRSEMNVSTLELGDSALYLCASKTSAGLETQYFGPGTRLLVL.

This chain connects TRBV2 to TRBJ1-2; 9 bases map to TRBD1. The ends lost 7 bases at V and 5 bases at J; junction bases unmatched: 8. Germline CDR1 is SNHLY and CDR2 is FYNNEI. This CDR3 is 14 amino acids long. The CDR3 here is CASTTGTGLYGYTF. The CDR3 DNA is TGTGCCAGCACCACAGGGACAGGGCTTTATGGCTACACCTTC.

J is TRBJ1-1 and V is TRBV5-1; 7 nucleotides match TRBD1. This CDR3 has 13 amino acids. J gave up 4 bases and V 7 bases, and 7 bases lay outside the gene matches. From germline, CDR1 is SGHRS and CDR2 YFSETQ. The CDR3 protein is CASSPGGRTEAFF. CDR3 DNA sequence: TGCGCCAGCTCCCCAGGGGGTCGCACTGAAGCTTTCTTT.

This clone was recorded at least ten times. The rearrangement uses TRBV27 and TRBJ1-2, with no clear D. The CDR3 is 12 amino acids. Trimming removed 6 bases at V and 5 bases at J, with 10 bases between. Germline CDR1 MNHEY, CDR2 SMNVEV (reference sequence). The CDR3 region has the DNA TGTGCCAGCAGCCTGAGCGGTTATGGCTACACCTTC. Translation: CASSLSGYGYTF.

This chain connects TRBV6-2 or TRBV6-3 to TRBJ1-5; 9 bases match TRBD1. The CDR3 is 15 residues long. Trimming took 5 bases from V and 7 from J; bases not matched to a gene: 9. From germline, CDR1 is MNHEY and CDR2 SVGEGT. This CDR3 is CASSLPTGGGQPQHF. For the CDR3, the DNA is TGTGCCAGCAGTCTTCCTACAGGGGGCGGACAGCCCCAGCATTTT.

This sequence joins TRBV15 and TRBJ2-1, with 7 positions matching TRBD2. The ends lost 3 bases at V and 8 bases at J; junction bases unmatched: 16. Germline loops: CDR1 LNHNV, CDR2 YYDKDF (reference sequence). The CDR3 consists of 17 residues. CDR3 nucleotides: TGTGCCACCAGCAGCGACGACGGGAGGCTTGTGGTGTATGAGCAGTTCTTC. It yields the protein CATSSDDGRLVVYEQFF. The full variable domain, rest sourced from reference TRBV15 and TRBJ2-1, is DAMVIQNPRYQVTQFGKPVTLSCSQTLNHNVMYWYQQKSSQAPKLLFHYYDKDFNNEADTPDNFQSRRPNTSFCFLDIRSPGLGDTAMYLCATSSDDGRLVVYEQFFGPGTRLTVL.

This clone was seen a handful of times. The V and J genes are TRBV10-3 and TRBJ2-5, with 11 bases matching TRBD1. This CDR3 contains 14 residues. The V segment lost 6 bases and the J segment 4 bases; nucleotides outside the gene matches: 4. Germline CDR1 is ENHRY and CDR2 is SYGVKD. CDR3 region: CAIREGQGGETQYF. In DNA, the CDR3 is TGTGCCATCAGGGAGGGACAGGGGGGAGAGACCCAGTACTTC.

V is TRBV25-1 and J is TRBJ1-1; D uncertain. Germline loops: CDR1 MGHDK, CDR2 SYGVNS. The CDR3 covers 15 residues. V gave up 3 bases and J gave up 0 bases, with 11 bases separating them. The DNA of the CDR3 is TGTGCCAGCAGTGACTCTAGAGGGTTGAACACTGAAGCTTTCTTT. Protein: CASSDSRGLNTEAFF. Full variable domain (remainder filled in from reference TRBV25-1 and TRBJ1-1): EADIYQTPRYLVIGTGKKITLECSQTMGHDKMYWYQQDPGMELHLIHYSYGVNSTEKGDLSSESTVSRIRTEHFPLTLESARPSHTSQYLCASSDSRGLNTEAFFGQGTRLTVV.

This chain links TRBV25-1 with TRBJ1-3, with 7 bases lining up with TRBD1. The V segment lost 3 bases and the J segment 4 bases; nucleotides outside the gene matches: 6. Germline V gives CDR1 MGHDK, CDR2 SYGVNS. The CDR3 is 15 amino acids. The CDR3 spells CASSDFRGQGNTIYF. In nucleotides, the CDR3 is TGTGCCAGCAGTGATTTTAGGGGACAGGGAAACACCATATATTTT.

The rearrangement uses TRBV6-2 or TRBV6-3 and TRBJ2-1, with TRBD2 matching over 10 bases. The V gene end was trimmed by 5 bases and the J gene end by 5 bases; junction bases not matched to a gene: 9. CDR3 length equals 16 residues. The germline V gene encodes CDR1 MNHEY and CDR2 SVGEGT. DNA for the CDR3: TGTGCCAGCAGTGCCCGGCTAGCGGGAGTAGACAATGAGCAGTTCTTC. Amino acid sequence: CASSARLAGVDNEQFF.

The chain employs TRBV2 and TRBJ2-3; maybe TRBD2 (5 bases). The V gene's germline CDR1 is SNHLY and CDR2 FYNNEI. This CDR3 spans 15 amino acids. Trimming took off 1 base at V and 0 bases at J, with 8 bases between the two ends. CDR3 DNA: TGTGCCAGCAGTGAAGGACGGACTAGCACAGATACGCAGTATTTT. Protein: CASSEGRTSTDTQYF.

The chain joins TRBV11-2 to TRBJ1-5; D possibly corresponds to TRBD1 (5 bases). CDR3 length: 16 amino acids. CDR1 and CDR2 from the germline V gene are SGHAT and FQNNGV. V gave up 5 bases and J gave up 2 bases, with 16 bases separating them. The CDR3 nucleotides are TGTGCCAGCAGCCTCGACTCCTCGGGGGGCAATCAGCCCCAGCATTTT. Its translation is CASSLDSSGGNQPQHF.

The chain employs TRBV12-3 or TRBV12-4 and TRBJ2-3; no clear D gene. This CDR3 has 12 amino acids. The V and J ends lost 4 bases and 9 bases respectively, with 11 bases between them. CDR3 DNA sequence: TGTGCCAGCAGTTCAGCCGGGTCCACGCAGTATTTT. It encodes CASSSAGSTQYF.

The CDR3 nucleotides are TGTGCCAGCAGTTACTCGATGGGACAGATCTATGGCTACACCTTC. Amino acids: CASSYSMGQIYGYTF. This sequence joins TRBV6-2 or TRBV6-3 and TRBJ1-2; TRBD1 agrees at 7 bases. CDR1 and CDR2 (germline): MNHEY, SVGEGT. The junction had 5 bases not matched to a gene; V was cut back by 0 bases and J by 4 bases. CDR3 size: 15 residues.